A selection of T cell receptor beta chains follows, all from one sample in a study of identical twins. TCRdb processed the 5' RACE reads anew with MiXCR; each CDR3 protein has one entry. The data hold some 320,000 distinct CDR3 sequences, with over 9% observed a single time. The data also belong to a second study, concerning yellow fever vaccine responses in identical twins.

Sequencing was performed on CD8+ T cells sorted from blood. These receptors all stem from a young woman in good health. Each CDR3 is given with its conserved first and last residue. For some rows the clone size is stated as once, few or many, or as a class when expanded; others skip it.

CDR3aa,abundance,j_gene,v_gene
CASSYGGAPTGELFF,few,TRBJ2-2,TRBV6-5
CASSLSENEQYF,.,TRBJ2-7,TRBV13
CASSITGQTYEQYF,many,TRBJ2-7,TRBV7-9
CATKYGGSYGYTF,many,TRBJ1-2,TRBV28
CATSDWGDQPQHF,many,TRBJ1-5,TRBV24-1
CASSSFGGSGETQYF,many,TRBJ2-5,TRBV5-5
CASSLGRESYEQYF,.,TRBJ2-7,TRBV27
CASSLAGAAGGPYEQYF,many,TRBJ2-7,TRBV5-1
CASSAQGQGDEQYF,.,TRBJ2-7,TRBV9
CASSLYPSNTGELFF,many,TRBJ2-2,TRBV5-1
CASSATSGRPDTQYF,few,TRBJ2-3,TRBV7-9
CASSDRAYSNQPQHF,few,TRBJ1-5,TRBV27
CASRSRPDYNSPLHF,.,TRBJ1-6,TRBV7-8
CASSYTLSGGDRETQYF,few,TRBJ2-5,TRBV6-5